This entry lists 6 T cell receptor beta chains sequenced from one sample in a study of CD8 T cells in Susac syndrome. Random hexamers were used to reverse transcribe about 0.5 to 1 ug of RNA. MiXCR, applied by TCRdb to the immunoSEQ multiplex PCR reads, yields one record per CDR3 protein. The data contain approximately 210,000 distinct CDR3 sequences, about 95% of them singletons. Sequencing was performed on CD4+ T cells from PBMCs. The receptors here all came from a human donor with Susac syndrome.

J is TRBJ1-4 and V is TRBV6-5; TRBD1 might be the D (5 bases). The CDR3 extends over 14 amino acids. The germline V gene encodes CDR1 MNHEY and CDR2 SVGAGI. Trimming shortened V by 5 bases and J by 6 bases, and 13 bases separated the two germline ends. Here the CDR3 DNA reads TGTGCCAGCAGTCCGGCGGGGCCTTATGAAAAACTGTTTTTT. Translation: CASSPAGPYEKLFF.

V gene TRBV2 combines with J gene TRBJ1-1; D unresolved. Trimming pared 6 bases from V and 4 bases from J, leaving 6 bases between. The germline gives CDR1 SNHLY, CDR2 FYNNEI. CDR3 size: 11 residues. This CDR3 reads CASRFITEAFF. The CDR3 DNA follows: TGTGCCAGCAGATTTATCACTGAAGCTTTCTTT.

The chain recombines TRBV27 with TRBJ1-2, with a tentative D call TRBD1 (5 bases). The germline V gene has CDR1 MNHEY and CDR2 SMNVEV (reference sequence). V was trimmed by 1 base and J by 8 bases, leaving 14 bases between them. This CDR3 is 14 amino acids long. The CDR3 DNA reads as TGTGCCAGCAGTTTATGGTCAGGGCAGGAAGGCTACACCTTC. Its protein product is CASSLWSGQEGYTF.

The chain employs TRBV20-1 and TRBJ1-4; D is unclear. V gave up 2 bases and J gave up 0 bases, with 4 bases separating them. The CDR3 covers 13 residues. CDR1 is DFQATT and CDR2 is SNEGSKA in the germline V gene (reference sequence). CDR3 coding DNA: TGCAGTGCTAGACAGACAACTAATGAAAAACTGTTTTTT. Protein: CSARQTTNEKLFF.

The CDR3 DNA follows: TGCAGTGCCCTTGAGGGGGGAGATACGCAGTATTTT. Translating gives CSALEGGDTQYF. The chain employs TRBV20-1 and TRBJ2-3; D is perhaps TRBD1 or TRBD2 (6 bases each). Trimming removed 6 bases from V and 5 bases from J, with 12 bases in between. From germline, CDR1 is DFQATT and CDR2 SNEGSKA (reference sequence). CDR3 length: 12 amino acids.

The CDR3 region has the DNA TGTGCCAGCAGTCATAGACAGGGGATCTCCTACGAGCAGTACTTC. Translation gives CASSHRQGISYEQYF. The V and J genes are TRBV14 and TRBJ2-7, with 8 bases identical to TRBD1. V dropped 6 bases and J dropped 0; count of bases not matched to a gene: 7. Germline CDR1 reads SGHDN; CDR2 reads FVKESK. The CDR3 totals 15 residues.